These T cell receptor beta chains were read from a single sample in a study of blood T cell repertoires in COVID-19. TCRdb keeps only in-frame clones here, not all; method: immunoSEQ multiplex PCR. The sample consists of about 330,000 clones, 85% to 90% of them appearing once. The material sequenced was peripheral blood. These TCRs come from a woman in her 50s with active or convalescent COVID-19. Both conserved end residues are trimmed from each CDR3. Each record gives: D gene, V gene, CDR3 protein. A D gene is named only where the DNA matches it firmly.

>.|TRBV7-9
ASSFTLATYNEQF
>TRBD2|TRBV7-8
ASSHRLAGSTDTQY
>.|TRBV20-1
SASGGLASGELF
>.|TRBV7-2
ASAYSGQTGGYT
>TRBD1|TRBV28
ASSLNLGTGATGELF
>TRBD2|TRBV30
AWSVLTSGSTDTQY
>TRBD1|TRBV7-2
ASKRGLGQDNSPLH
>.|TRBV5-1
ASSLPGEKLF
>TRBD1|TRBV4-2
ASSHGQGAYEQY
>.|TRBV9
ASSVGQQNNSPLH
>TRBD2|TRBV6-1
ASSEPSGTRLYEQY
>TRBD1|TRBV18
ASSLDRDRDEQF
>TRBD1|TRBV18
ASSPSGQGIEAF
>TRBD2|TRBV6-5
ASSRGGADTQY
>.|TRBV19
ASSIVPVANTGELF
>.|TRBV6-6
ASSQGIFRGSYNEQF
>TRBD1|TRBV4-2
ASSQEDRDYEQY
>.|TRBV3-1/TRBV3-2
ASSQERRTEAF
>TRBD2|TRBV9
ASSVGGTSETQY
>.|TRBV7-2
ASSLAARSPANEQF
>.|TRBV5-1
ASTAGLSTDTQY
>.|TRBV18
ASSPTTVSTEAF
>TRBD2|TRBV11-1
ASSLALGASGNNEQF
>TRBD1|TRBV7-2
ASSLAFDRGNSPLH
>.|TRBV10-3
ATWDNMNTEAF
>.|TRBV28
ASSSGVGYEQY
>.|TRBV18
ASSEGQSGNTIY
>TRBD1|TRBV29-1
SVEDPGTGRAGELF
>TRBD1|TRBV7-2
ASSQGQFTGELF
>TRBD1|TRBV27
ASRIRGLVGYEQY
>TRBD1|TRBV29-1
SVSTGDSGNTIY
>.|TRBV18
ASSPRSPAEKLF
>.|TRBV19
ASSIPGVFEQY
>.|TRBV20-1
SASAERGDTQY
>.|TRBV6-5
ASSSRGSSTDTQY
>TRBD1|TRBV5-1
ASSPAGTGAETQY
>.|TRBV23-1
ASGSGSSGEQY
>TRBD2|TRBV4-3
ASSQVTGGGETQY
>TRBD2|TRBV28
ASSFLAGSTASTDTQY
>TRBD1|TRBV10-3
ATMTGSSGNTIY
>TRBD1|TRBV5-1
ASSRGGQTNTEAF
>.|TRBV30
AWSNLAGTEAF
>TRBD1|TRBV6-5
ASRTRRGHQPQH
>TRBD1|TRBV29-1
SVAAQGNYGYT
>TRBD1|TRBV19
ASRLTGAFNQPQH
>.|TRBV9
ASSVDLRGWNTGELF
>.|TRBV7-8
ASCREPYNEQF
>TRBD1|TRBV23-1
ASSGDRTTYEQY
>.|TRBV7-8
ASSLETAGNQPQH
>TRBD1|TRBV12-5
ASGSRTGGATYEAF